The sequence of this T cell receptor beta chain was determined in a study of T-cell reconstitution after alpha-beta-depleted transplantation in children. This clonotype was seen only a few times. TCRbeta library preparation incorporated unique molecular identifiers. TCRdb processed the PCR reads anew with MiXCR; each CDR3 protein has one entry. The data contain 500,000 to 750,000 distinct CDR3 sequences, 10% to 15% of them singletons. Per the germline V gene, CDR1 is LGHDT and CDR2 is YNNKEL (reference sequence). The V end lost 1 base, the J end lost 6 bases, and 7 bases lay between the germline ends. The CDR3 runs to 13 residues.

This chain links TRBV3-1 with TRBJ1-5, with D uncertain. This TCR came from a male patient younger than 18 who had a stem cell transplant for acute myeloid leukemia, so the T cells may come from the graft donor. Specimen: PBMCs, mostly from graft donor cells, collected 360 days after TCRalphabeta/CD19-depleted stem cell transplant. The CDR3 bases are TGTGCCAGCAGCCAAGTGCCGGGTCAGCCCCAGCATTTT. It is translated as CASSQVPGQPQHF.